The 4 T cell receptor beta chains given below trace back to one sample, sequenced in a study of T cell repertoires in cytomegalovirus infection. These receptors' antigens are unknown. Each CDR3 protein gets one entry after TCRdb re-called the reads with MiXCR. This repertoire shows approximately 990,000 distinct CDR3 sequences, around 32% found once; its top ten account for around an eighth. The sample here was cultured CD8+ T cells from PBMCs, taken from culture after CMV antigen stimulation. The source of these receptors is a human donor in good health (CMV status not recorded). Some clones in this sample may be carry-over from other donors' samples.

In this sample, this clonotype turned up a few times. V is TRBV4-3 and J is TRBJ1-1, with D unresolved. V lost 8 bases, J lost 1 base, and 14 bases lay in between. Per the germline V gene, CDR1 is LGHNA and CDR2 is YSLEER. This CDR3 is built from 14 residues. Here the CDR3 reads CASAGRGGNTEAFF. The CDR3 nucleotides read TGCGCCAGCGCGGGCCGTGGAGGGAACACTGAAGCTTTCTTT.

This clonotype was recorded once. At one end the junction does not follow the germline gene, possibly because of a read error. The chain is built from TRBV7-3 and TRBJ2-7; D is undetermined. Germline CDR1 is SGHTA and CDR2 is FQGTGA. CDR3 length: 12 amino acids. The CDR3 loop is CTSSSHSYEQYF. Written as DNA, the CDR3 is TGTACCAGCAGCTCTCACTCCTACGAGCAGTACTTC.

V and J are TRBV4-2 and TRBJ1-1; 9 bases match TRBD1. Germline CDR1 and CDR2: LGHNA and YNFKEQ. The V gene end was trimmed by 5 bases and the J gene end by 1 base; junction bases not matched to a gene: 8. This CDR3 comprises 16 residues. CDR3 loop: CASSSRQGVGNTEAFF. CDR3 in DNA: TGTGCCAGCAGCAGCCGACAGGGGGTCGGGAACACTGAAGCTTTCTTT.

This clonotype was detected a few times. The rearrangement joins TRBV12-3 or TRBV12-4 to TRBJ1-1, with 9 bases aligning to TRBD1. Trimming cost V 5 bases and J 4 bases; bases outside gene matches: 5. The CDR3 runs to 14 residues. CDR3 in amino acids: CASSPGTGFTEAFF. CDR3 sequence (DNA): TGTGCCAGCAGTCCCGGGACAGGGTTCACTGAAGCTTTCTTT.